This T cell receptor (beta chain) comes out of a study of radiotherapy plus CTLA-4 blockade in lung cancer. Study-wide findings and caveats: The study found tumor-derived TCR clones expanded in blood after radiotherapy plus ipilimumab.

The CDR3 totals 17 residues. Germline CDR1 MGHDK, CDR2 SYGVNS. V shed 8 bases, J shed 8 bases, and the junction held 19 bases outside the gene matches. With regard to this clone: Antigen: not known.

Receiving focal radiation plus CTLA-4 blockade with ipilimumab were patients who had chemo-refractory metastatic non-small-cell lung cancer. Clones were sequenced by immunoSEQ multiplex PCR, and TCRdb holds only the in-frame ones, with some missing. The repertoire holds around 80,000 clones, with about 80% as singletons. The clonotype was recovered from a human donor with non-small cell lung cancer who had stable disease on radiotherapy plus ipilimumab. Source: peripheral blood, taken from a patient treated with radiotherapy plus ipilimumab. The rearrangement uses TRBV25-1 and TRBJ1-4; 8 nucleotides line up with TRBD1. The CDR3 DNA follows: TGTGCCAGCTCCTTGACAGGGGTGTTAGGGTCGGACGAAAAACTGTTTTTT. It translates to CASSLTGVLGSDEKLFF.